This TCR beta chain was captured in a study of T-cell memory formation after mild COVID-19 (dated by TCRdb to 2020 to 2022). For the wider study: Most TCR sequence clusters were specific to one of the two donors. Longitudinal TCRalpha and TCRbeta repertoire sequencing tracked T-cell clones expanding and contracting after mild COVID-19 in two donors. Two young, previously healthy adult volunteers, one female and one male, were included in the cohort. Here is what the overall study found, with its caveats: Some responding clones were detected in pre-infection memory, which suggested that pre-existing cross-reactive memory T cells had joined the SARS-CoV-2 response. Balanced CD4/CD8 phenotypes were observed for clones contracting from day 15 to 85, whereas a bias towards CD4+ was observed for a second wave of clones expanding from day 15 to 37. Only a couple of mild cases were covered in the study, and larger cohorts including severe cases with pre-infection samples were considered necessary. SARS-CoV-2 specificity of the second-wave clones peaking on day 37 was not confirmed. Contracting CD4+ clones turned up mainly in the CM and EM memory subsets, whereas EMRA was where CD8+ clones were enriched.

A remark on this clonotype: Its antigen is not yet known. One base away there is no much larger clone; base qualities are not given.

Ficoll-Paque density gradient centrifugation was the method used to isolate PBMCs. The sequencer listed for this sample is Illumina NovaSeq 6000. TCRalpha and TCRbeta cDNA libraries were built by 5'RACE with constant-segment primers, adding sample barcodes and unique molecular identifiers. RNA was extracted from every sample with Trizol reagent. Libraries were amplified in two PCR steps, with a second sample barcode and Illumina TruSeq adapters added in the second step. The libraries were sequenced on an Illumina NovaSeq using 2 x 150 bp paired-end reads. Processing in the source paper ran as follows. Reads were demultiplexed and collapsed into UMI-guided consensus sequences with migec v1.2.7. Using mixcr v2.1.11, UMI consensuses were aligned to TRA and TRB V and J templates and then assembled into clonotypes. Expanded or contracted clonotypes were those called significant by both edgeR and NoisET, with noise models trained on biological replicates. For edgeR calls, the cutoffs were a false discovery rate-adjusted p below 0.01 and a log2 fold-change threshold of 1. PCA with hierarchical clustering of max-normalized trajectories of the 1000 most abundant clonotypes was used as exploratory dynamics analysis. Separately sequenced CD4+ and CD8+ repertoires were used to assign the CD4 or CD8 phenotype of responding clones. The raw public data were reprocessed by TCRdb itself: fastp quality trimming at Q25, MiXCR clonotype calling, in-frame beta chains only. One record per CDR3 amino acid sequence lists the most common genes and DNA. The V and J calls come from TCRdb's annotation, not from the publication. The sample data list about 150,000 distinct CDR3 sequences, and about 14% of these were observed just once. Of the sample, around 14% is held by the ten largest clones.

A distance of 33 bases separates the germline ends of V and J, which lose 6 bases and 7 bases respectively. CDR1 SGHVS and CDR2 FQNEAQ were looked up in the germline V gene. Its CDR3 holds 20 amino acids, cysteine through phenylalanine. Solely the CDR3 DNA is kept, with 60 bases framed from the first base. The sequence joins TRBV7-8 to TRBJ2-2; the D gene is possibly TRBD1 or TRBD2, each agreeing over 6 bases. Sequencing was performed on PBMCs or a T cell subset sorted from them (not recorded which). The sequence derives from an adult woman who had mild COVID-19 (a few samples of this study predate the infection). The sample titles of this study are shuffled in the database, so cell type and time point are left out; the donor was told from shared clones. The CDR3 sequence is CASRLPPGGNATLSGGELFF. The nucleotides read TGTGCCAGCAGATTACCCCCCGGGGGCAACGCCACCCTTAGTGGCGGGGAGCTGTTTTTT. Reference TRBV7-8 and TRBJ2-2 genes cover what lies past the CDR3, so the full variable domain is GAGVSQSPRYKVAKRGQDVALRCDPISGHVSLFWYQQALGQGPEFLTYFQNEAQLDKSGLPSDRFFAERPEGSVSTLKIQRTQQEDSAVYLCASRLPPGGNATLSGGELFFGEGSRLTVL.